Here is one T cell receptor (beta chain) with its context. This sample stems from a study of shared clonotypes between healthy human individuals. Measured with immunoSEQ multiplex PCR; TCRdb has only the in-frame clones, and not every one. The data show under 200,000 clones, around 93% seen once. Germline CDR1 is MGHDK and CDR2 is SYGVNS. The CDR3 has 16 amino acids. This clonotype was sampled from a woman younger than 45 in good health. The sequencing sample was made of naive CD4+ T cells sorted from blood. Subset reported: CD45RA+ positively selected. The V gene is TRBV25-1, the J gene TRBJ2-5; 7 bases are shared with TRBD1. The J call may be mistaken, given a closer DNA end match to TRBJ2-7. The CDR3, as DNA: TGTGCCAGCAGTGATTCCGGCAGGGGGAGCTCCTACGAGCAGTACTTC. Amino acids: CASSDSGRGSSYEQYF.